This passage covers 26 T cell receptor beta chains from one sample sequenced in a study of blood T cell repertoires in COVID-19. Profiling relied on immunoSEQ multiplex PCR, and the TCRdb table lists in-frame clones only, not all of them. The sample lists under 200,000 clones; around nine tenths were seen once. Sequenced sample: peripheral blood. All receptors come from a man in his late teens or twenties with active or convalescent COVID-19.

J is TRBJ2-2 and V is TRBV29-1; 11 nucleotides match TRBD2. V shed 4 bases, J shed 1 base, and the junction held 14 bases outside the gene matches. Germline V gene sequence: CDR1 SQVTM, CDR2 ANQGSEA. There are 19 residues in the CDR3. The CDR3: CSVGPFIGTSGKNTGELFF. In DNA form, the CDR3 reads TGCAGCGTTGGCCCCTTTATAGGGACTAGCGGAAAGAACACCGGGGAGCTGTTTTTT.

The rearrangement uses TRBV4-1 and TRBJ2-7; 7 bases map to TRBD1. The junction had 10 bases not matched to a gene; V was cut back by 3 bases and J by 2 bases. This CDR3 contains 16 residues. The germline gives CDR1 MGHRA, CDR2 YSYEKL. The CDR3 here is CASSHTGTVTTYEQYF. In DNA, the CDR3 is TGCGCCAGCAGCCACACCGGGACAGTAACAACCTACGAGCAGTACTTC.

The CDR3 DNA sequence: TGCGCCAGCAGCTGGACAGGGGGCCGCGGCTACACCTTC. This gives the protein CASSWTGGRGYTF. The chain is built from TRBV5-1 and TRBJ1-2, with 11 bases aligning to TRBD1. Germline V gene data show CDR1 as SGHRS and CDR2 as YFSETQ. There are 13 residues in the CDR3. V dropped 3 bases and J dropped 8; count of bases not matched to a gene: 3.

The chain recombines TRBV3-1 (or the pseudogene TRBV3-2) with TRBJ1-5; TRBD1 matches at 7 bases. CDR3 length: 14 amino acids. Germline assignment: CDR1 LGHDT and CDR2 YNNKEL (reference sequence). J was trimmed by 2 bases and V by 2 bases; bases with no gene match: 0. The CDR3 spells CASSQTGGNQPQHF. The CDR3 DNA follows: TGTGCCAGCAGCCAAACAGGGGGCAATCAGCCCCAGCATTTT.

CDR3 nucleotide sequence: TGTGCCAGCTCACCCTCACAGGTATCCTATAGCAATCAGCCCCAGCATTTT. It translates to CASSPSQVSYSNQPQHF. V and J are TRBV18 and TRBJ1-5; a weak D match, TRBD1 (5 bases). V lost 3 bases and J 0 bases, leaving 15 bases between the germline ends. Germline V gene data show CDR1 as KGHSH and CDR2 as LQKENI. This CDR3 is 17 amino acids long.

DNA for the CDR3: TGTGCCAGCAGGATGGGGGGAGAGCAGTACTTC. Its protein is CASRMGGEQYF. This rearrangement joins TRBV6-5 to TRBJ2-7; a weak D match, TRBD2 (6 bases). V was pared by 6 bases and J by 7 bases, with 10 bases between. CDR3 length: 11 residues. CDR1 and CDR2 from the germline V gene are MNHEY and SVGAGI.

CDR3 in amino acids: CASSDFDRDADTQYF. CDR3 DNA sequence: TGTGCCAGCAGTGATTTCGACAGGGATGCAGATACGCAGTATTTT. The chain has TRBV25-1 and TRBJ2-3; 7 bases fit TRBD1. Looked up from germline, CDR1 is MGHDK and CDR2 is SYGVNS. This CDR3 comprises 15 residues. Unmatched junction bases numbered 7, after V lost 3 bases and J lost 4 bases. Full variable domain (missing parts from reference TRBV25-1 and TRBJ2-3): EADIYQTPRYLVIGTGKKITLECSQTMGHDKMYWYQQDPGMELHLIHYSYGVNSTEKGDLSSESTVSRIRTEHFPLTLESARPSHTSQYLCASSDFDRDADTQYFGPGTRLTVL.

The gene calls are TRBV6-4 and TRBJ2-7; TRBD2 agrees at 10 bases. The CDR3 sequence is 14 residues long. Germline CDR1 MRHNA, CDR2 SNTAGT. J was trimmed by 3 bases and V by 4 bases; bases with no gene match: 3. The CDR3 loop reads CASSAASGSYEQYF. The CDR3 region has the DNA TGTGCCAGCAGTGCGGCTAGCGGGAGCTACGAGCAGTACTTC.

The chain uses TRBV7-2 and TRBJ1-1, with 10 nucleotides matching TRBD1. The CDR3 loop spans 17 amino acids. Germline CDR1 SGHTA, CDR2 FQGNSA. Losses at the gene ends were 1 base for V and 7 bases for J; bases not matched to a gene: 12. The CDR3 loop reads CASSLVFSGTGAVEAFF. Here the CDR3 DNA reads TGTGCCAGCAGCTTAGTATTTTCTGGGACAGGGGCCGTTGAAGCTTTCTTT.

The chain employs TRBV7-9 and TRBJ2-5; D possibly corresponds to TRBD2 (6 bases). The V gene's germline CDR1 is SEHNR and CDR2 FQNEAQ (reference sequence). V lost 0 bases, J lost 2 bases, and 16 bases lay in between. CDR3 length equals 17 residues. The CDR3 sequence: CASSLARGIARQETQYF. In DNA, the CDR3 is TGTGCCAGCAGCTTAGCGCGGGGAATAGCAAGACAAGAGACCCAGTACTTC.

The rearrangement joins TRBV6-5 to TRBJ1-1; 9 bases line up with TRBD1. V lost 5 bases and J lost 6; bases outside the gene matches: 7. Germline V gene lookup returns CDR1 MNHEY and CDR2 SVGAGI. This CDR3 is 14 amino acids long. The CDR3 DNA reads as TGTGCCAGCAGTAGGCCGGGACAGGGTCCTGAAGCTTTCTTT. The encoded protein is CASSRPGQGPEAFF.

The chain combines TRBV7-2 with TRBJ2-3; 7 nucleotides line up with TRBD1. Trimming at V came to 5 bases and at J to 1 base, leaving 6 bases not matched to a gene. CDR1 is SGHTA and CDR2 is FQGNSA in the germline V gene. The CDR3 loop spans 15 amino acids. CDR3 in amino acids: CASSQAGGGTDTQYF. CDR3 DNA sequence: TGTGCCAGCAGCCAGGCAGGGGGAGGCACAGATACGCAGTATTTT.

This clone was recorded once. The CDR3 DNA is TGCGCCAGCAGAGAAGACAGTGACTCTGGAAACACCATATATTTT. The encoded protein is CASREDSDSGNTIYF. V is TRBV5-1 and J is TRBJ1-3; D is possibly TRBD1 (5 bases). Deletions cut 5 bases from V and 0 bases from J, with 12 bases between. The CDR3 runs to 15 residues. CDR1 is SGHRS, CDR2 YFSETQ, per germline.

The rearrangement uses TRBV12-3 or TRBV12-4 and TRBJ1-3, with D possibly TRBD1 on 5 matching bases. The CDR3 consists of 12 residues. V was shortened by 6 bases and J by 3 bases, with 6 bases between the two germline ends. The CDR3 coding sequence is TGTGCCAGCAGGACAGTTGGAAACACCATATATTTT. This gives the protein CASRTVGNTIYF.

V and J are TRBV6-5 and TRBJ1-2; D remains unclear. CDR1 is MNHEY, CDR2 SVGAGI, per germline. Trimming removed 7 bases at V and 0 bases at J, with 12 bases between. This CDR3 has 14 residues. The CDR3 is CASTEGETNYGYTF. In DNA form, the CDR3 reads TGTGCCAGCACCGAAGGAGAGACTAACTATGGCTACACCTTC.

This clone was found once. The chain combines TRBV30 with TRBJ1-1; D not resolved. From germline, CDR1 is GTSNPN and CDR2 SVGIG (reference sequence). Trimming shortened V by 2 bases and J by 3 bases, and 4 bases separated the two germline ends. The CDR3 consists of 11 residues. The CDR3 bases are TGTGCCTGGAGTCATTACACTGAAGCTTTCTTT. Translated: CAWSHYTEAFF.

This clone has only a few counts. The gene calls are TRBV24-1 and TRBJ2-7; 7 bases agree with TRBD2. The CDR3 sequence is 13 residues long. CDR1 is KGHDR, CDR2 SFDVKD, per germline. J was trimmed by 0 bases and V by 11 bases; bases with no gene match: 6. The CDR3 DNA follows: TGTGCCAGACGCGGGAGCGGCTCCTACGAGCAGTACTTC. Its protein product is CARRGSGSYEQYF.

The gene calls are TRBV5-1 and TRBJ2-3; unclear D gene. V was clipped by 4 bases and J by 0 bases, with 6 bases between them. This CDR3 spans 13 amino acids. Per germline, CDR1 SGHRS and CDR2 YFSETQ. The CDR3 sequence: CASSGGSTDTQYF. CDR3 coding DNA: TGCGCCAGCAGCGGCGGAAGCACAGATACGCAGTATTTT. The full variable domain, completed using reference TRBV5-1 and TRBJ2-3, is KAGVTQTPRYLIKTRGQQVTLSCSPISGHRSVSWYQQTPGQGLQFLFEYFSETQRNKGNFPGRFSGRQFSNSRSEMNVSTLELGDSALYLCASSGGSTDTQYFGPGTRLTVL.

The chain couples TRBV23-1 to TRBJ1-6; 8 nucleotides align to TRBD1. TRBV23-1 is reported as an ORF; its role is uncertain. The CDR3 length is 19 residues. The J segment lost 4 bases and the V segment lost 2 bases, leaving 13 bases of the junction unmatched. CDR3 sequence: CASSQNGLRDRRYNSPLHF. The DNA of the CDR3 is TGCGCCAGCAGTCAAAATGGATTAAGGGACAGGCGATATAATTCACCCCTCCACTTT.

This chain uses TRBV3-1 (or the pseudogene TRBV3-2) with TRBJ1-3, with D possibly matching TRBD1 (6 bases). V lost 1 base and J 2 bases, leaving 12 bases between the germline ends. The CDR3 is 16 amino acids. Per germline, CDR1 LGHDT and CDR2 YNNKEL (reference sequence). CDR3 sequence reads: CASSQGWTVAGNTIYF. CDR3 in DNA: TGTGCCAGCAGCCAAGGGTGGACAGTTGCTGGAAACACCATATATTTT.

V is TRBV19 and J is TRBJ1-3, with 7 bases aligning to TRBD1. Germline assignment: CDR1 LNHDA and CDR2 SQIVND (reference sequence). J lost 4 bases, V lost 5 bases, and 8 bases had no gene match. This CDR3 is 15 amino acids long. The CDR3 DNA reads TGTGCCAGTAGTGCACAGGGGCTCCCAGGAAACACCATATATTTT. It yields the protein CASSAQGLPGNTIYF.

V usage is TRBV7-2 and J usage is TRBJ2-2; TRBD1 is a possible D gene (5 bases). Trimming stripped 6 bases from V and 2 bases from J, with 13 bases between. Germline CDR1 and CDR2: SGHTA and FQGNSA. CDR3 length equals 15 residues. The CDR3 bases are TGTGCCAGCAGGGACACGCACCTTAACACCGGGGAGCTGTTTTTT. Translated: CASRDTHLNTGELFF. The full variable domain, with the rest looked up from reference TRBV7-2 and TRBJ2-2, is GAGVSQSPSNKVTEKGKDVELRCDPISGHTALYWYRQSLGQGLEFLIYFQGNSAPDKSGLPSDRFSAERTGGSVSTLTIQRTQQEDSAVYLCASRDTHLNTGELFFGEGSRLTVL.

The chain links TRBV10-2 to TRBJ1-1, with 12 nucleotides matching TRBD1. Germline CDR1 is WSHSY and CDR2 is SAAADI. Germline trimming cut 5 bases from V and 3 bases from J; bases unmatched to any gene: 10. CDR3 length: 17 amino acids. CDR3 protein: CASSKGQGAPRDTEAFF. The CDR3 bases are TGCGCCAGCAGTAAGGGACAGGGGGCGCCCCGGGACACTGAAGCTTTCTTT.

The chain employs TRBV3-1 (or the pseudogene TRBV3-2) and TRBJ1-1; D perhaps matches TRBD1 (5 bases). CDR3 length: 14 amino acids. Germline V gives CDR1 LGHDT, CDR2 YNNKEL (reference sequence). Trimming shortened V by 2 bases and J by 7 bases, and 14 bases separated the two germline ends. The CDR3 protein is CASSQFPGGGEAFF. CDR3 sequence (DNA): TGTGCCAGCAGCCAATTTCCCGGGGGTGGTGAAGCTTTCTTT.

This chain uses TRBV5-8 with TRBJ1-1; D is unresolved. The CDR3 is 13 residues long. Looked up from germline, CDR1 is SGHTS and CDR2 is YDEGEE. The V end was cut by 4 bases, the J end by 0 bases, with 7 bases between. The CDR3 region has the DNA TGTGCCAGCAGCGCGTATATGAACACTGAAGCTTTCTTT. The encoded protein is CASSAYMNTEAFF.

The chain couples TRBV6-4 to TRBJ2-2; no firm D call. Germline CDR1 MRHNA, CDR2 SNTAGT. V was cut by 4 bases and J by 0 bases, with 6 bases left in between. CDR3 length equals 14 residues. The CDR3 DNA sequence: TGTGCCAGCAGTGTAGAAGCGAACACCGGGGAGCTGTTTTTT. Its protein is CASSVEANTGELFF.